This TCR beta chain was recorded in a study of cytomegalovirus exposure and HLA in healthy donors. The study, taken as a whole, reports: In vitro checks showed that a few CMV-associated chains really do target CMV antigens. The study listed about 150 cytomegalovirus-associated TCR beta chains.

Germline loops: CDR1 MDHEN, CDR2 SYDVKM. V lost 6 bases to trimming and J lost 4 bases; unmatched junction nucleotides: 8. The CDR3 has 16 residues. Note on this clone: Its target is not known.

Sequenced by immunoSEQ multiplex PCR; TCRdb stores in-frame clones only, minus some. The sample includes some 65,000 clones, roughly 96% of them seen just once. Sequencing was carried out using PBMCs. The chain links TRBV28 to TRBJ2-7, with 14 bases lining up with TRBD2. This clonotype was obtained from a man younger than 30 in good health and CMV-seronegative. The CDR3: CASSLPGTSGRYEQYF. CDR3 DNA sequence: TGTGCCAGCAGCCTGCCAGGGACTAGCGGGAGATACGAGCAGTACTTC.